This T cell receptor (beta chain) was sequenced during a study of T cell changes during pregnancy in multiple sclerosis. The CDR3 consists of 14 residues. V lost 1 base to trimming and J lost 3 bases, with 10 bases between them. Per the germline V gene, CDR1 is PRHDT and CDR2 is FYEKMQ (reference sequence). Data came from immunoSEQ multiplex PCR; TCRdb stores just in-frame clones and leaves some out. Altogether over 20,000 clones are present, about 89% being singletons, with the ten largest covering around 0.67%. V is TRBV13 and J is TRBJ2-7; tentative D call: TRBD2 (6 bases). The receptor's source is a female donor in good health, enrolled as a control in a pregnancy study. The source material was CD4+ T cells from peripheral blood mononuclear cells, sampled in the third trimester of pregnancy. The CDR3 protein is CASSLVAGSYEQYF. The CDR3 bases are TGTGCCAGCAGCTTAGTGGCGGGGAGCTACGAGCAGTACTTC.